A single sample gave rise to the 10 T cell receptor beta chains below, sequenced in a study of T cells after yellow fever vaccination. One entry per CDR3 protein results from TCRdb running MiXCR on the 5' RACE reads. The sample lists about 170,000 distinct CDR3 sequences; approximately 9.9% were seen once. Here the sequenced sample was CD8+ T cells sorted from PBMCs, taken 15 days after the yellow fever booster vaccination. Receptors were obtained from a man younger than 30 who received the YFV17D yellow fever vaccine.

This clonotype has a handful of counts. CDR3 coding DNA: TGTGCCAGCAGTGCCCCTCGGCAGGGGTTCTACGAGCAGTACTTC. It specifies CASSAPRQGFYEQYF. The chain couples TRBV27 to TRBJ2-7; D possibly corresponds to TRBD1 (6 bases). This CDR3 is 15 amino acids long. V lost 5 bases and J lost 3, with 17 bases in between. Germline CDR1 MNHEY, CDR2 SMNVEV (reference sequence).

A few counts support this clonotype. The chain employs TRBV6-2 or TRBV6-3 and TRBJ2-1, with D possibly matching TRBD2 (7 bases). V lost 6 bases and J lost 1, with 13 bases in between. Germline CDR1 MNHEY, CDR2 SVGEGT. The length of the CDR3 is 15 residues. This chain's CDR3 is CASSFRGASYNEQFF. CDR3 sequence (DNA): TGTGCCAGCAGCTTCCGGGGGGCATCCTACAATGAGCAGTTCTTC.

This chain links TRBV6-5 with TRBJ1-2; D is unclear. Germline-derived CDR1 and CDR2 are MNHEY and SVGAGI. CDR3 length: 13 residues. Between the trimmed V and J ends, which lost 2 bases and 6 bases, there was a span of 10 bases. The chain's CDR3 is CASSYSRRDGYTF. CDR3 sequence (DNA): TGTGCCAGCAGTTACAGTCGAAGGGATGGCTACACCTTC.

This chain joins TRBV7-3 and TRBJ2-7; 9 bases line up with TRBD1. CDR1 is SGHTA and CDR2 is FQGTGA in the germline V gene. The CDR3 consists of 14 residues. Trimming removed 6 bases from V and 5 bases from J; junction bases left unmatched: 8. CDR3 DNA sequence: TGTGCCAGCAGTTTGGGGACAGGGTCGGACGAGCAGTACGTC. The encoded protein is CASSLGTGSDEQYV.

CDR3 loop: CASSLMGNEQYF. As DNA, the CDR3 is TGTGCCAGCAGCTTGATGGGGAATGAGCAGTACTTC. This chain links TRBV11-2 with TRBJ2-7; D remains ambiguous. CDR3 length: 12 residues. V gave up 3 bases and J gave up 7 bases, with 10 bases separating them. In germline, CDR1 is SGHAT, CDR2 FQNNGV.

This clonotype was counted only a few times. V and J are TRBV6-2 or TRBV6-3 and TRBJ2-5, with TRBD1 identical over 7 bases. CDR3 size: 15 residues. Germline V gene lookup returns CDR1 MNHEY and CDR2 SVGEGT. After removal of 5 bases from V and 1 base from J, the junction contained 7 bases not matched to a gene. The CDR3 is CASSPSWDSQETQYF. CDR3 sequence (DNA): TGTGCCAGCAGTCCATCTTGGGACAGCCAAGAGACCCAGTACTTC.

This clonotype was counted between two and nine times. V and J are TRBV4-3 and TRBJ1-3, with 7 positions matching TRBD1. Unmatched junction bases numbered 8, after V lost 0 bases and J lost 0 bases. This CDR3 contains 18 residues. Germline CDR1 reads LGHNA; CDR2 reads YSLEER. CDR3 nucleotide sequence: TGCGCCAGCAGCCAAGATTGGACGGGACAGCTCTCTGGAAACACCATATATTTT. It is translated as CASSQDWTGQLSGNTIYF.

This chain connects TRBV4-3 to TRBJ2-3; D gene ambiguous. V was trimmed by 1 base and J by 1 base, leaving 9 bases between them. Germline V gene lookup returns CDR1 LGHNA and CDR2 YSLEER. CDR3 length equals 15 residues. The CDR3 reads CASSQAHSRTDTQYF. CDR3 in DNA: TGCGCCAGCAGCCAAGCGCACTCCCGCACAGATACGCAGTATTTT.

The chain has TRBV4-3 and TRBJ2-2; perhaps TRBD2 as D (6 bases). Germline V gene sequence: CDR1 LGHNA, CDR2 YSLEER. Trimming left V 5 bases short and J 8 bases short, with 18 bases between. The CDR3 totals 15 residues. CDR3 DNA sequence: TGCGCCAGCAGCGAGGGGACTCCCGGTCGGGGGGAGCTGTTTTTT. This sequence encodes CASSEGTPGRGELFF.

This clonotype has a handful of counts. This chain connects TRBV12-3 or TRBV12-4 to TRBJ1-1; D gene uncertain. The CDR3 length is 17 residues. Trimming shortened V by 0 bases and J by 0 bases, and 14 bases separated the two germline ends. In DNA form, the CDR3 reads TGTGCCAGCAGTTTAGCCTGGGCCAGCCGGATGAACACTGAAGCTTTCTTT. This sequence encodes CASSLAWASRMNTEAFF.